This T cell receptor beta chain was obtained from a study of control samples from healthy donors and cancer patients. Here immunoSEQ multiplex PCR was the method, and the copy in TCRdb shows in-frame clones only, minus some. The sample records some 80,000 clones, 85% to 95% being singletons. The CDR3 length is 14 residues. Germline-derived CDR1 and CDR2 are SNHLY and FYNNEI. V shed 2 bases and J shed 2 bases, with 9 bases lying between them. Material for sequencing was blood. The TCR comes from a woman aged 55-69 years in good health. The chain couples TRBV2 to TRBJ1-1; TRBD1 might be the D (5 bases). This chain's CDR3 is CASSEQGGNTEAFF. The CDR3 nucleotides read TGTGCCAGCAGTGAACAGGGCGGAAACACTGAAGCTTTCTTT.